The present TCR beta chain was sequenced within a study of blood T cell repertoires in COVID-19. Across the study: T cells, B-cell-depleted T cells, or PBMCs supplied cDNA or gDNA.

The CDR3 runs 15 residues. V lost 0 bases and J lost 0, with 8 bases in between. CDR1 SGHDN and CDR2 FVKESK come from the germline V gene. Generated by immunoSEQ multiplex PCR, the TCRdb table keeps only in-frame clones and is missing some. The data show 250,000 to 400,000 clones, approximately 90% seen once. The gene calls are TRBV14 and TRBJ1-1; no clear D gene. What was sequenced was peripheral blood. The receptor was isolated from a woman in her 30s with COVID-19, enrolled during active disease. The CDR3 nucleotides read TGTGCCAGCAGCCAAGAGAGGTATCTGAACACTGAAGCTTTCTTT. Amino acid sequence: CASSQERYLNTEAFF.